A selection of T cell receptor beta chains follows, all from one sample in a study of control samples from healthy donors and cancer patients. TCRdb's table, derived via immunoSEQ multiplex PCR, lists solely in-frame clones and lacks some. This table holds roughly 76,000 clones, 93% found once. Input material: PBMCs. The receptors shown here come from a woman in her 40s with lung cancer. CDR3s include the opening cysteine and the closing phenylalanine or tryptophan. A D gene is named only where the DNA matches it firmly.

J	V	D	DNA	CDR3
TRBJ1-5	TRBV29-1	TRBD1	TGCAGCGTTGAGGGGACAGGGGATCAGCCCCAGCATTTT	CSVEGTGDQPQHF
TRBJ2-1	TRBV5-1	-	TGCGCCAGCAGCGCACTGGACGGGGTTTTTGAGCAGTTCTTC	CASSALDGVFEQFF
TRBJ2-7	TRBV27	-	TGTGCCAGCAGTTTCCTGCACGAGCAGTACTTC	CASSFLHEQYF
TRBJ1-2	TRBV5-5	-	TGTGCCAGCAGCTTGTCCCAGGGACTCTATGGCTACACCTTC	CASSLSQGLYGYTF
TRBJ1-4	TRBV2	TRBD1	TGTGCCAGCAACGGACCGGGACAGGGGGCCTCTATAAATGAAAAACTGTTTTTT	CASNGPGQGASINEKLFF
TRBJ1-1	TRBV14	TRBD1	TGTGCCAGCAGCCAAGGTGGGACAGGCGCTGAAGCTTTCTTT	CASSQGGTGAEAFF
TRBJ1-1	TRBV5-5	-	TGTGCCAGCAGCTTGGCGGGGGGATCCACTGAAGCTTTCTTT	CASSLAGGSTEAFF
TRBJ1-2	TRBV2	-	TGTGCCAGCAGGGACCTTACCGACAGGCATCTTAACTATGGCTACACCTTC	CASRDLTDRHLNYGYTF
TRBJ1-2	TRBV27	TRBD1	TGTGCCAGCAGTTTTGGGACAGGGACTGGCTACACCTTC	CASSFGTGTGYTF
TRBJ1-1	TRBV3-1/TRBV3-2	-	TGTGCCAGCAGTTCCGGGAAGAACACTGAAGCTTTCTTT	CASSSGKNTEAFF
TRBJ2-5	TRBV7-3	-	TGTGCCAGCAGCAAAGGGGGGCGAGAGACCCAGTACTTC	CASSKGGRETQYF
TRBJ2-5	TRBV2	TRBD2	TGTGCCAGCAGTGCCGGGAGGGGGGGAGACCAAGAGACCCAGTACTTC	CASSAGRGGDQETQYF
TRBJ1-1	TRBV4-1	-	TGCGCCAGCAGCCAAGTCGGGGGGACGAACACTGAAGCTTTCTTT	CASSQVGGTNTEAFF
TRBJ1-5	TRBV2	-	TGTGCCAGCAGTGACAGGAACTACTATAGCAATCAGCCCCAGCATTTT	CASSDRNYYSNQPQHF
TRBJ1-5	TRBV14	-	TGTGCCAGCAGCCAAACGAGCTATCAGCCCCAGCATTTT	CASSQTSYQPQHF
TRBJ1-1	TRBV6-5	-	TGTGCCAGCAGTCCCGGGACAAGCACTGAAGCTTTCTTT	CASSPGTSTEAFF
TRBJ2-1	TRBV28	-	TGTGCCAGCAGTTTAAAGGTTCAGGCGGGGCCCGTAGACAATGAGCAGTTCTTC	CASSLKVQAGPVDNEQFF
TRBJ2-1	TRBV2	-	TGTGCCAGCAGTGCGGGGGGGGCAGGGGGGTTACTTCGATCCTACAATGAGCAGTTCTTC	CASSAGGAGGLLRSYNEQFF
TRBJ1-1	TRBV11-2	-	TGTGCCAGCAGCTTACACGGCCATGAGGGGCCGGGGACTGAAGCTTTCTTT	CASSLHGHEGPGTEAFF
TRBJ1-2	TRBV11-2	TRBD1	TGTGCCAGCAGCTTCCCCGGGACAGGGGGCATCGGTGGCTACACCTTC	CASSFPGTGGIGGYTF
TRBJ2-7	TRBV11-3	TRBD1	TGTGCCAGCAGCCTTGGGGGACAGGGCGAGCAGTACTTC	CASSLGGQGEQYF